The entry below gives a single T cell receptor beta chain sequence along with its context. It has no known antigen specificity. No much larger clone exists at a distance of one base, and base qualities are not known. In Seattle, one collaborating source enrolled patients while the infection was active and tracked those patients longitudinally over the course of disease. Each collaborating institution followed its own protocols to collect whole blood in K2EDTA tubes. Collaborator samples were shipped for TCRbeta analysis as frozen whole blood, isolated PBMCs, or DNA extracted from either sample type. Per the germline V gene, MGHRA is the CDR1 and YSYEKL is the CDR2. V is clipped by 7 bases and J by 4 bases, and the sequence between their germline boundaries is 16 bases long. Inclusive of the bounding cysteine and phenylalanine, the CDR3 is 15 residues long. Just the 45-base CDR3 DNA is kept, in frame starting at base 1.

This record belongs to a study of blood T cell repertoires in COVID-19 (TCRdb year 2020). Looking at the study overall: Samples covering the acute and convalescent phases of COVID-19 were provided by collaborators in the United States, Italy and Spain. The prospective study material was composed of cDNA or gDNA derived from T cells, B-cell-depleted T cells, or PBMCs. The dataset comprised deeply sampled blood TCRbeta repertoires from subjects exposed to, actively infected with, or recovered from COVID-19. The repertoires were released in a freely available public database intended as a resource for research on the immune response to SARS-CoV-2. The samples were drawn from the first 160 participants of the ongoing ImmuneRACE study and from more than 1,000 subjects provided by 6 global collaborators. A de-identified subject ID, COVID-19 status, age in years and sex were almost always included in the sample metadata. Where available, HLA class I and class II types were obtained from metadata supplied by the sample provider rather than from assay-based typing.

Study-wide findings and limitations: The amount of clinical and demographic metadata varied by source and participant and was provided uncurated.

The immunoSEQ Assay, a bias-controlled multiplex PCR, was used to amplify TCRbeta CDR3 regions from genomic DNA. In the original analysis: The number of nucleated cells in each sample was estimated by amplification of reference gene primers within the assay. To quantify the absolute abundance of each unique TCRbeta CDR3 rearrangement, sequence reads were collapsed and filtered. For each sample, productive Simpson clonality was calculated by taking the square root of Simpson's diversity index across productive rearrangements. Drawn from immuneACCESS, this table holds only the in-frame rearrangements with V and J called that TCRdb kept. Clones are partly lost; checked studies trace under half to an unresolved V gene and leave the rest unexplained. That table gives V, J and clone size, and the DNA gave D and trimming. The sample table contains about 190,000 clones; only one count was recorded for about three quarters of them. The top ten clonotypes cover approximately 12% of the sample.

This clonotype originated in an elderly woman with COVID-19, enrolled during active disease. Specimen: peripheral blood. The receptor chain draws on TRBV4-1 and TRBJ1-4; too little of a D gene remains to name it. The CDR3 reads CASTPWAGLNEKLFF. The sequenced DNA: TGCGCCAGCACCCCTTGGGCAGGCCTTAATGAAAAACTGTTTTTT.